This T cell receptor (beta chain) stems from a study of blood T cells in healthy people across ages. Study results and limitations: The study lacked donor CMV status, which possibly confounded expanded clonotype changes.

Remarks on this clonotype: The target antigen is unknown.

V was clipped by 6 bases and J by 8 bases; unmatched bases: 7. Germline V CDR1 and CDR2: MDHEN, SYDVKM. The CDR3 spans 14 residues. For the second PCR, which ran for 7 to 11 cycles, a sample-barcoded 5' primer and a J-beta primer mix were used. TCRdb reanalysed the 5' RACE reads using MiXCR and keeps one entry per CDR3 protein. In the table there are roughly 1,500,000 distinct CDR3 sequences, about 35% of which are singletons. This TCR came from a woman in her twenties or thirties in good health. The specimen was blood. V gene TRBV28 combines with J gene TRBJ2-3, with TRBD2 identical over 11 bases. The CDR3 spells CASSYPTSGSTQYF. The CDR3 DNA reads as TGTGCCAGCAGCTATCCCACTAGCGGGAGTACGCAGTATTTT.